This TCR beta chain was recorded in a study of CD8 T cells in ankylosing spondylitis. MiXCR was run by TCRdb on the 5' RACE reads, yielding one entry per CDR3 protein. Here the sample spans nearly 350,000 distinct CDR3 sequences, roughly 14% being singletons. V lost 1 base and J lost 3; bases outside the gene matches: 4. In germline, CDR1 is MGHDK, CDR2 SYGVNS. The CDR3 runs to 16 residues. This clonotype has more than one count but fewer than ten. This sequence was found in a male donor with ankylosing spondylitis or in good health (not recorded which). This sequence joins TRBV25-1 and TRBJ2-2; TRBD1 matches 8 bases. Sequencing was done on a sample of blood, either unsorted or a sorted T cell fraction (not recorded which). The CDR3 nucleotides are TGTGCCAGCAGTGAATCTCGGACAGGGTACACCGGGGAGCTGTTTTTT. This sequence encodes CASSESRTGYTGELFF. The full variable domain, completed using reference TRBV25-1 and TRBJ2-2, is EADIYQTPRYLVIGTGKKITLECSQTMGHDKMYWYQQDPGMELHLIHYSYGVNSTEKGDLSSESTVSRIRTEHFPLTLESARPSHTSQYLCASSESRTGYTGELFFGEGSRLTVL.